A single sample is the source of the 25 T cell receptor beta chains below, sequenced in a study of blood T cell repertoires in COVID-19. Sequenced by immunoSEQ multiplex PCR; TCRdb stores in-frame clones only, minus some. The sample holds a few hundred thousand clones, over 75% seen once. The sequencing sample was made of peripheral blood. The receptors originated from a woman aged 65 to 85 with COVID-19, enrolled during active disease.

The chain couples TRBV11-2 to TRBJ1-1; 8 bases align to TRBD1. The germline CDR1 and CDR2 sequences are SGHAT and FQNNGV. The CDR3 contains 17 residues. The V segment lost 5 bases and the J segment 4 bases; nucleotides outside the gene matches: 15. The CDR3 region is CASSQLHPGQGLTEAFF. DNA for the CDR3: TGTGCCAGCAGCCAACTTCATCCTGGACAGGGCCTCACTGAAGCTTTCTTT.

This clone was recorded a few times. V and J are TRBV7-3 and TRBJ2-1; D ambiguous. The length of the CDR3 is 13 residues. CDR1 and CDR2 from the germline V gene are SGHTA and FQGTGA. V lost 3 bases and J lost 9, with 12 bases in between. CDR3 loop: CASSFDSQREQFF. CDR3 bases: TGTGCCAGCAGCTTTGACTCCCAACGTGAGCAGTTCTTC.

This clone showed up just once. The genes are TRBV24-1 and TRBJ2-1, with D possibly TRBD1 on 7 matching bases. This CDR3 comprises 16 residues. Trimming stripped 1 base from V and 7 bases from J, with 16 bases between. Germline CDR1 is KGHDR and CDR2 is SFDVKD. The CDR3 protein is CATSDFRGVKTNEQFF. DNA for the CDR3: TGTGCCACCAGTGATTTCAGGGGGGTAAAAACGAATGAGCAGTTCTTC.

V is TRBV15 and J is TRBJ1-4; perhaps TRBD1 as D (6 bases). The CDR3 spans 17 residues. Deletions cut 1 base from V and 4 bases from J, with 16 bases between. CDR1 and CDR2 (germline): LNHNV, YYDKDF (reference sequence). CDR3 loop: CATSRVPDSRHNEKLFF. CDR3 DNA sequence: TGTGCCACCAGCAGAGTACCGGACAGCCGCCATAATGAAAAACTGTTTTTT.

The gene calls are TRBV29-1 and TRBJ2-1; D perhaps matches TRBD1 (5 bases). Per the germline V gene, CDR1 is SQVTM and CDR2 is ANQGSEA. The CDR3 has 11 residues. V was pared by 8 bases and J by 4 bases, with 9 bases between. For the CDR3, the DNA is TGCAGCTTGAACAGGTACAATGAGCAGTTCTTC. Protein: CSLNRYNEQFF.

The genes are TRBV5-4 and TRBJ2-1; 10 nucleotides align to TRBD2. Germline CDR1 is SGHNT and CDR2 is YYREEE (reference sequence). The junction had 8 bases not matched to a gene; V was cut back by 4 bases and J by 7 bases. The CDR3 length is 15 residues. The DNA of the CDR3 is TGTGCCAGCAGCGGGGGAAGCGGGAGGGCGAATGAGCAGTTCTTC. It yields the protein CASSGGSGRANEQFF.

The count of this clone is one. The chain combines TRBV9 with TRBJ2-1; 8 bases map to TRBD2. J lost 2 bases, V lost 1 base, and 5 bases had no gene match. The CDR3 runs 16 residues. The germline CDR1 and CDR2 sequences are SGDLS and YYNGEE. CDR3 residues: CASSVLAGGPYNEQFF. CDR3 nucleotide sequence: TGTGCCAGCAGCGTACTCGCGGGGGGCCCCTACAATGAGCAGTTCTTC.

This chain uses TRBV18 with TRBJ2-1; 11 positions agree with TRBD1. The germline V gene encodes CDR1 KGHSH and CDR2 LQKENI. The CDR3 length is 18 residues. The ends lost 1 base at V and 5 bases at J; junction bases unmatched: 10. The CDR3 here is CASSPRVGGQGDHNEQFF. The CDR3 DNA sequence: TGTGCCAGCTCACCACGAGTCGGGGGACAGGGGGATCACAATGAGCAGTTCTTC.

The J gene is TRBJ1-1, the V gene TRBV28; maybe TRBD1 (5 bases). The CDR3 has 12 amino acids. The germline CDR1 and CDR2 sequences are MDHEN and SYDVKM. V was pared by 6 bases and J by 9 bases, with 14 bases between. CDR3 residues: CASSPGGVQAFF. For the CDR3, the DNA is TGTGCCAGCAGCCCCGGGGGTGTGCAAGCTTTCTTT.

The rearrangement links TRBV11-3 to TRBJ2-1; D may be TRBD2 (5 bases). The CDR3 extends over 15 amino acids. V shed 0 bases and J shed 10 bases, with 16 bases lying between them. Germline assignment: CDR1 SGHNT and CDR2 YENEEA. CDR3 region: CASSLDSGVRAEQFF. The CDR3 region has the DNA TGTGCCAGCAGCTTAGATTCGGGTGTGCGGGCCGAGCAGTTCTTC.

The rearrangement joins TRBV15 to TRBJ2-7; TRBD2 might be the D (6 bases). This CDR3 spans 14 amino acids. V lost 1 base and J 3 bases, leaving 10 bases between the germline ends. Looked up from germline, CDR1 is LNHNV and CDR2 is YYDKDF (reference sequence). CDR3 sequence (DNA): TGTGCCACCAGCAGAGCCACTAGCAGCTACGAGCAGTACTTC. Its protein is CATSRATSSYEQYF.

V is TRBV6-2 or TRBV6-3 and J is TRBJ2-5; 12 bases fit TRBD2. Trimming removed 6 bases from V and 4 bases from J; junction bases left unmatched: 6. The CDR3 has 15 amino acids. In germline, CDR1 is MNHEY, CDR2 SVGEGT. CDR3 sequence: CASSSSGREGETQYF. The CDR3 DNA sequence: TGTGCCAGCAGCTCTAGCGGGAGGGAGGGAGAGACCCAGTACTTC.

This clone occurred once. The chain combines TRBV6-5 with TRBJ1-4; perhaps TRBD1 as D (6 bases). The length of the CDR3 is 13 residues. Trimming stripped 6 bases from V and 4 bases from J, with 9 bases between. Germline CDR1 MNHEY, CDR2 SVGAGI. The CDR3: CASRRTVNEKLFF. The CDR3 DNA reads TGTGCCAGCAGACGGACAGTTAATGAAAAACTGTTTTTT.

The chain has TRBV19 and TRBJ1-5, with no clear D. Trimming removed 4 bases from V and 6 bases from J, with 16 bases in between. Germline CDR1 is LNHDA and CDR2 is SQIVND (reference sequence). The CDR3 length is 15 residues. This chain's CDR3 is CASSTFSGQSQPQHF. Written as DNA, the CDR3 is TGTGCCAGTAGTACCTTCTCTGGGCAGTCTCAGCCCCAGCATTTT.

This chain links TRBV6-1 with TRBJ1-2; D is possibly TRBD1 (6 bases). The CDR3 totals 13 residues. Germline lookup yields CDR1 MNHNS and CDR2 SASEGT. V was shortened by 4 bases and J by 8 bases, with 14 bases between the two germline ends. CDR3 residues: CASSVTGLGGYTF. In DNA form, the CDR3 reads TGTGCCAGCAGTGTCACAGGGTTGGGAGGCTACACCTTC.

The CDR3 loop reads CSVESGDTIYF. DNA of the CDR3: TGCAGCGTTGAATCGGGGGACACCATATATTTT. The genes are TRBV29-1 and TRBJ1-3; TRBD1 might be the D (5 bases). The CDR3 extends over 11 amino acids. Trimming took 2 bases from V and 8 from J, leaving 7 bases between them. In germline, CDR1 is SQVTM, CDR2 ANQGSEA.

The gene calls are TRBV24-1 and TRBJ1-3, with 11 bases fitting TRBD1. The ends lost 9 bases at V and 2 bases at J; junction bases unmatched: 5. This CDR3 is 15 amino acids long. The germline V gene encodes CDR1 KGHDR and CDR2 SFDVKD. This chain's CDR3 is CATQPGQGAGNTIYF. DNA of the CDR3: TGTGCCACCCAGCCGGGACAGGGGGCTGGAAACACCATATATTTT.

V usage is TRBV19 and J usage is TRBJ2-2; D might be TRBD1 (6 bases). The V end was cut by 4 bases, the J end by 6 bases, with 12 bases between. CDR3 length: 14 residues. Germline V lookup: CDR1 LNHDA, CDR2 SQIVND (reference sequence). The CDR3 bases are TGTGCCAGTAGTAAAAACAGGGTTTCCGGGGAGCTGTTTTTT. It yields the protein CASSKNRVSGELFF.

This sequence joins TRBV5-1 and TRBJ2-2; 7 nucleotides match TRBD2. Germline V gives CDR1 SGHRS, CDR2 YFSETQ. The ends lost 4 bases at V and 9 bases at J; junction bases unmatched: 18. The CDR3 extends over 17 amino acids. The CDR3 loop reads CASSAGGGGIFFRELFF. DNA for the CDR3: TGCGCCAGCAGCGCGGGCGGCGGGGGTATATTTTTCCGGGAGCTGTTTTTT.

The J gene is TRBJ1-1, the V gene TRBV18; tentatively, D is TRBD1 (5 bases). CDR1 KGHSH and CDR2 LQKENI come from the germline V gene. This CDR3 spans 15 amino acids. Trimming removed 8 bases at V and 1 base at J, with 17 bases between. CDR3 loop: CASQMGGSPNTEAFF. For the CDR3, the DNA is TGTGCCAGCCAGATGGGGGGAAGCCCGAACACTGAAGCTTTCTTT. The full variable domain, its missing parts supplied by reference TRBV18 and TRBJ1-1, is NAGVMQNPRHLVRRRGQEARLRCSPMKGHSHVYWYRQLPEEGLKFMVYLQKENIIDESGMPKERFSAEFPKEGPSILRIQQVVRGDSAAYFCASQMGGSPNTEAFFGQGTRLTVV.

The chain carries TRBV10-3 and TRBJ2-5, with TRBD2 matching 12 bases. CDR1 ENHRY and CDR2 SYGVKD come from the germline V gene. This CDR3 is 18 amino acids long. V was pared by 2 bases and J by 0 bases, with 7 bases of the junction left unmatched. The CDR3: CAISEVLAGGPNQETQYF. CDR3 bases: TGTGCCATCAGTGAGGTACTAGCGGGAGGCCCGAACCAAGAGACCCAGTACTTC.

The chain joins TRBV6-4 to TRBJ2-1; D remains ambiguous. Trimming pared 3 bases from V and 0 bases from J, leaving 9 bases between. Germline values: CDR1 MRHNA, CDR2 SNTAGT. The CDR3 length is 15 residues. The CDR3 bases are TGTGCCAGCAGTGAAGAACACCACTCCTACAATGAGCAGTTCTTC. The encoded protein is CASSEEHHSYNEQFF.

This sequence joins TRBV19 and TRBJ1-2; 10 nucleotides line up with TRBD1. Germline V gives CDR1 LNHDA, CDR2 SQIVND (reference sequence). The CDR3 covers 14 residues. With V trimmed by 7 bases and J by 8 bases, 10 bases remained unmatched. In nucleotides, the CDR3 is TGTGCCAGTACCGAAACACGGGACAGGGGAGGCTACACCTTC. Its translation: CASTETRDRGGYTF.

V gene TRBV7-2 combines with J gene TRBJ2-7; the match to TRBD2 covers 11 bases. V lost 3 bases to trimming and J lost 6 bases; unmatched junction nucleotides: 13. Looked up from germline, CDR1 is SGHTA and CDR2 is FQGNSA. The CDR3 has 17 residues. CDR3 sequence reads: CASSFRSGRDALGEQYF. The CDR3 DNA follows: TGTGCCAGCAGCTTCCGTAGCGGGAGGGATGCGTTGGGCGAGCAGTACTTC.

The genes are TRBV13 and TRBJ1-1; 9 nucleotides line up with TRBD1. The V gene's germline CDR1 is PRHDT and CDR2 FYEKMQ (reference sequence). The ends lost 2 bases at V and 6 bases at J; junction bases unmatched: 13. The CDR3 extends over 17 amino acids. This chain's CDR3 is CASSLKSLGQGLAEAFF. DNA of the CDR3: TGTGCCAGCAGCTTAAAGAGCCTGGGACAGGGTTTGGCTGAAGCTTTCTTT.